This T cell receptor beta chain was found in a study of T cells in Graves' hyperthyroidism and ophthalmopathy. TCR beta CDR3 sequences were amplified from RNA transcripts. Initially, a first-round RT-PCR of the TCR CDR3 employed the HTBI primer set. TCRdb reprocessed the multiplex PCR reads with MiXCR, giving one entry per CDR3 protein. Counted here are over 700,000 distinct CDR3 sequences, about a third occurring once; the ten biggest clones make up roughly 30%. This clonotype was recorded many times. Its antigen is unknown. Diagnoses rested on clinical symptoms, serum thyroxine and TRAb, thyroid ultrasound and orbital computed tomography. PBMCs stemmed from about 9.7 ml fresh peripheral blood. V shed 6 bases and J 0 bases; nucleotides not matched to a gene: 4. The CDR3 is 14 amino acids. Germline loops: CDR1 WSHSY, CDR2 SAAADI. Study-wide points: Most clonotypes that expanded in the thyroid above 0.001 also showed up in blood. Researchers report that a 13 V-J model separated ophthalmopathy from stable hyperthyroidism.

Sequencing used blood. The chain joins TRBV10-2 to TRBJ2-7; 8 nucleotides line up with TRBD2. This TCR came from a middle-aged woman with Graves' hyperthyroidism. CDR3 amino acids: CASREREGSYEQYF. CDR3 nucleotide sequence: TGCGCCAGCAGGGAACGGGAGGGCTCCTACGAGCAGTACTTC.